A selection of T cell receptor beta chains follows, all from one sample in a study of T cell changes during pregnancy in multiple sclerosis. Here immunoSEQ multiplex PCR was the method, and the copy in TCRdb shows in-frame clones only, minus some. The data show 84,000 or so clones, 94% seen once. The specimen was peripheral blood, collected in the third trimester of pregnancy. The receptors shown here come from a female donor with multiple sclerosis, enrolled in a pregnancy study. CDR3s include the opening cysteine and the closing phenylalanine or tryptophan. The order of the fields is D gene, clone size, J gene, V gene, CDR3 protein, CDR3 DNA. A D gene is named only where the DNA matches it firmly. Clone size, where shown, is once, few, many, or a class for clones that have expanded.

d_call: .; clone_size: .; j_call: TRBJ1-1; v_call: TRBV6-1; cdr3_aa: CANTPGNTEAFF; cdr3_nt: TGTGCCAACACCCCTGGGAACACTGAAGCTTTCTTT
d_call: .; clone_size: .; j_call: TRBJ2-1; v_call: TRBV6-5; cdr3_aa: CASSSQASSYNEQFF; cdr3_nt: TGTGCCAGCAGTTCCCAGGCCAGCTCCTACAATGAGCAGTTCTTC
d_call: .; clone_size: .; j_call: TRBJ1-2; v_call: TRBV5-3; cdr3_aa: CARSLPLTGCNYGYTF; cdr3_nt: TGTGCCAGAAGCTTGCCTCTGACAGGTTGTAACTATGGCTACACCTTC
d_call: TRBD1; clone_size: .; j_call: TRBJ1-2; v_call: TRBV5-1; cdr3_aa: CASSTARQGHGYTF; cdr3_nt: TGCGCCAGCAGCACAGCGCGACAGGGCCACGGCTACACCTTC
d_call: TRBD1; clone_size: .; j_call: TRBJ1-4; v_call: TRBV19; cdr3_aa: CASSLDPGTDTTNEKLFF; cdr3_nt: TGTGCCAGTAGCCTCGACCCCGGGACAGATACAACTAATGAAAAACTGTTTTTT
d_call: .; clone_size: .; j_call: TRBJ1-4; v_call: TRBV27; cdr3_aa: CASSLNRVRNEKLFF; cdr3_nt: TGTGCCAGCAGTTTAAACAGGGTTCGCAATGAAAAACTGTTTTTT
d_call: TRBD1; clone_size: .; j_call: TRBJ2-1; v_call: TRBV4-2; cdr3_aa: CASSQDRDREEYNEQFF; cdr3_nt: TGTGCCAGCAGCCAAGATCGGGACAGGGAGGAATACAATGAGCAGTTCTTC
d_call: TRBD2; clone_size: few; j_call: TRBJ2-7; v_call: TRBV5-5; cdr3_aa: CASSSRLAGPYEQYF; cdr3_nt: TGTGCCAGCAGCTCGCGACTAGCGGGACCCTACGAGCAGTACTTC
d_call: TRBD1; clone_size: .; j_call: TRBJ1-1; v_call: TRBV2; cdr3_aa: CASRGGQGSTEAFF; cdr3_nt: TGTGCCAGCAGGGGGGGACAGGGAAGTACTGAAGCTTTCTTT
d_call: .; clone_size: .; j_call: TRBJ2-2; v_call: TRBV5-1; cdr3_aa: CASSFLSITGELFF; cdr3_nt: TGCGCCAGCAGCTTTTTATCTATCACCGGGGAGCTGTTTTTT
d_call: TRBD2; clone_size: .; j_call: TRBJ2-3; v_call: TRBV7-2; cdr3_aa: CASSSGLAGITDTQYF; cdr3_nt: TGTGCCAGCAGCTCGGGACTAGCGGGGATCACAGATACGCAGTATTTT
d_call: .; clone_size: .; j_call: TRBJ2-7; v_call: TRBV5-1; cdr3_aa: CASSRPDSYEQYF; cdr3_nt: TGCGCCAGCAGCAGGCCAGACAGCTACGAGCAGTACTTC
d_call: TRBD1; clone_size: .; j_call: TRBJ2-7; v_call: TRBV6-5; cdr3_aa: CASSTGTGEYYEQYF; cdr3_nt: TGTGCCAGCAGTACCGGGACAGGGGAATACTACGAGCAGTACTTC
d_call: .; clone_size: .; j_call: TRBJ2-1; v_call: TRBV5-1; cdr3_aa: CASRILAENEQFF; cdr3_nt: TGCGCCAGCAGGATATTAGCGGAGAATGAGCAGTTCTTC
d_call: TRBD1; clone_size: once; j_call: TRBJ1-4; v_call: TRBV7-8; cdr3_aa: CASRTPGQGNEKLFF; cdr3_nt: TGTGCCAGCAGAACTCCGGGACAGGGTAATGAAAAACTGTTTTTT
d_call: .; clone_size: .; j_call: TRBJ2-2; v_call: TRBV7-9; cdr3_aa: CASSFGGGELFF; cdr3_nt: TGTGCCAGCAGCTTTGGAGGCGGGGAGCTGTTTTTT
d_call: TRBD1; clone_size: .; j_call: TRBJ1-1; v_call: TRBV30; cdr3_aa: CAWSLDRGGEAFF; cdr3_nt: TGTGCCTGGAGTCTGGACAGGGGCGGTGAAGCTTTCTTT
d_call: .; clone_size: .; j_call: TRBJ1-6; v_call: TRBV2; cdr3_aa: CASRGPSPLHF; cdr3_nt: TGTGCCAGCAGGGGGCCTTCACCCCTCCACTTT
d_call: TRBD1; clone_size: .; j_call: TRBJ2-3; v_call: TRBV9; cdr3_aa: CASSAQTGDGDTQYF; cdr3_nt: TGTGCCAGCAGCGCACAGACAGGGGATGGAGATACGCAGTATTTT
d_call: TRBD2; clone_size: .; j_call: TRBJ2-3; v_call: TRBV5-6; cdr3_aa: CASSLTSGGYTDTQYF; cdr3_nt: TGTGCCAGCAGCTTGACTAGCGGGGGTTACACAGATACGCAGTATTTT
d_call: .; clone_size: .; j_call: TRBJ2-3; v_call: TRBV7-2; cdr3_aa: CASSLGRGRTDTQYF; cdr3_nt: TGTGCCAGCAGCTTAGGGCGGGGACGCACAGATACGCAGTATTTT
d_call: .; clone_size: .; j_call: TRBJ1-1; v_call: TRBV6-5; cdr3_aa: CASSYAGPSNTEAFF; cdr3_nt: TGTGCCAGCAGTTACGCAGGTCCTAGCAACACTGAAGCTTTCTTT